This TCR beta chain was sequenced in a study of blood T cell repertoires in COVID-19. Study at large: Sites in the United States, Italy and Spain provided acute and convalescent COVID-19 samples. Sample material is recorded as cDNA or gDNA derived from T cells, B-cell-depleted T cells, or PBMCs.

CDR1 is LGHDT, CDR2 YNNKEL, per germline (reference sequence). CDR3 length: 15 residues. V trimming: 1 base; J trimming: 6 bases; junction bases outside the gene matches: 2. This clone came up once. Authors' processing steps: Nucleated cell number was recorded as an estimate derived from reference gene primer amplification. Method: immunoSEQ multiplex PCR; TCRdb's copy keeps in-frame clones and lacks some. V, J and clone size are those of that table, while D and trimming were read from the DNA. The table records around 280,000 clones, approximately 86% of them present only once. The origin of this receptor is a man between 65 and 85 years old with acute or convalescent COVID-19. The sequencing input was peripheral blood. This chain uses TRBV3-1 (or the pseudogene TRBV3-2) with TRBJ1-6; 8 bases align to TRBD1. CDR3 loop: CASSQVGQGNSPLHF. Here the CDR3 DNA reads TGTGCCAGCAGCCAAGTCGGACAGGGTAATTCACCCCTCCACTTT.